Listed below are T cell receptor beta chains from one sample, sequenced in a study of T-cell reconstitution after alpha-beta-depleted transplantation in children. MiXCR was run by TCRdb on the PCR reads, yielding one entry per CDR3 protein. The sample carries 700,000 or so distinct CDR3 sequences, around 14% recorded once. The sequences come from PBMCs, collected before TCRalphabeta/CD19-depleted stem cell transplant. The receptors stem from a girl aged 2-15 years with congenital amegakaryocytic thrombocytopenia, due to receive a stem cell transplant. The CDR3 runs from the conserved cysteine through the conserved F or W. The D gene is left open where the match is weak.

V gene	J gene	D gene	CDR3 protein
TRBV5-1	TRBJ1-1	.	CASSFSLLRGSTEAFF
TRBV12-3/TRBV12-4	TRBJ2-1	TRBD2	CASSAGLADYNEQFF
TRBV20-1	TRBJ1-1	.	CSASKNTEAFF
TRBV7-9	TRBJ2-3	TRBD2	CALEGLAGLSTDTQYF
TRBV6-1	TRBJ1-2	.	CASSEGGGKTYGYTF
TRBV7-8	TRBJ1-2	.	CASSLPESGYTF
TRBV20-1	TRBJ2-5	TRBD2	CSARGVAGGPRETQYF
TRBV24-1	TRBJ2-5	TRBD1	CASRRTGEETQYF
TRBV20-1	TRBJ2-3	.	CSARGGIQTDTQYF
TRBV5-1	TRBJ2-7	.	CASSRAQGFRTYEQYF
TRBV27	TRBJ2-1	.	CASTLLAVGPYNEQFF
TRBV15	TRBJ1-5	.	CATSPPGNQPQHF
TRBV29-1	TRBJ2-5	TRBD2	CSVEDRERGYQETQYF
TRBV28	TRBJ2-2	TRBD2	CASSFPPGLAGVENTGELFF
TRBV5-1	TRBJ2-7	.	CASSLGIGAYEQYF
TRBV6-2/TRBV6-3	TRBJ1-5	TRBD1	CASNSGTGYQPQHF
TRBV5-6	TRBJ2-7	.	CATSTSYGGYEQYF
TRBV28	TRBJ2-3	.	CASSLGDRRDTQYF
TRBV7-3	TRBJ2-1	.	CASSNNPKFSYNEQFF
TRBV6-1	TRBJ2-7	.	CASSIRADPYYEQYF
TRBV30	TRBJ2-1	TRBD2	CAWSVGAGDDEQFF
TRBV20-1	TRBJ2-2	TRBD2	CSATSSGRTTGELFF
TRBV29-1	TRBJ1-2	.	CSAVGGSPGYTF
TRBV20-1	TRBJ2-1	TRBD2	CSASGAAGSSEQFF
TRBV29-1	TRBJ2-5	.	CSVDGSRETQYF
TRBV7-6	TRBJ2-2	TRBD1	CASSPGTGSTGELFF
TRBV20-1	TRBJ2-1	TRBD2	CSAGSGRAITYNEQFF
TRBV5-1	TRBJ2-7	TRBD1	CASSYPGQDYEQYF
TRBV30	TRBJ2-3	.	CAWSHPGSWFVDTQYF
TRBV11-2	TRBJ2-7	.	CASSLDLAGYYEQYF
TRBV5-1	TRBJ2-1	TRBD2	CASSLGTPSGKNEQFF
TRBV20-1	TRBJ2-5	TRBD2	CSKRRVAGGPETQYF
TRBV20-1	TRBJ2-3	.	CSTGPDTDTQYF
TRBV24-1	TRBJ2-5	TRBD2	CATSLGLAGQETQYF
TRBV4-1	TRBJ2-3	.	CASSQDVPLTDTQYF
TRBV6-1	TRBJ1-4	.	CASSRDRQRKLFF
TRBV19	TRBJ2-7	.	CASSIDGNRRTYEQYF